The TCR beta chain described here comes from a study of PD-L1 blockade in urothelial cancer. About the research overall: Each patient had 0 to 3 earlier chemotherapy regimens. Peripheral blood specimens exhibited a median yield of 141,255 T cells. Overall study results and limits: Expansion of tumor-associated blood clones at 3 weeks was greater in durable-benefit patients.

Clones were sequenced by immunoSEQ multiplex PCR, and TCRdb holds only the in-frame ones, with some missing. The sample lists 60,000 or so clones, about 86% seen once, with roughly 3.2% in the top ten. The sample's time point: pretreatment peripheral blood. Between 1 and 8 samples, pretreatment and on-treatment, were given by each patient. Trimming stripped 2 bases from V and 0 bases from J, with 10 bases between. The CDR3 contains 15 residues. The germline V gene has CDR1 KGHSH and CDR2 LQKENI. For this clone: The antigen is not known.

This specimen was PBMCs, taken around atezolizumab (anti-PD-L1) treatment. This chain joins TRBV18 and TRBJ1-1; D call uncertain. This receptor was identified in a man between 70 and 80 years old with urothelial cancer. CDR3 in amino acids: CASSPGSGLNTEAFF. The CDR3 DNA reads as TGTGCCAGCTCACCAGGGTCGGGGTTGAACACTGAAGCTTTCTTT.